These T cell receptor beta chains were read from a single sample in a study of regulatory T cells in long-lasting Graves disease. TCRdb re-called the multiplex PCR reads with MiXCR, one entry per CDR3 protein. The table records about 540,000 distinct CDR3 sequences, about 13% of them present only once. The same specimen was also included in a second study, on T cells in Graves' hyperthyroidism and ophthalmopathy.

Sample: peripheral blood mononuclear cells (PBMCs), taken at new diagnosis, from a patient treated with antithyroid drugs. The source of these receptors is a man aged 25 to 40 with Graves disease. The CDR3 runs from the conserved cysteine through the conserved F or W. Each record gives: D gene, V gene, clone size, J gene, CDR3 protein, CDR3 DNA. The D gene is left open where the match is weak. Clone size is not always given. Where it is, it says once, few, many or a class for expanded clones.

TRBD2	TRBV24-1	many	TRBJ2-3	CATSDRLAISTDTQYF	TGTGCCACCAGTGACCGACTAGCGATCAGCACAGATACGCAGTATTTT
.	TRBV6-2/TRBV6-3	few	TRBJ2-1	CASSYSKGEQFF	TGTGCCAGCAGTTATAGTAAGGGTGAGCAGTTCTTC
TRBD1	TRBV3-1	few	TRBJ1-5	CASSQGTAFTLSNQPQHF	TGTGCCAGCAGCCAGGGGACAGCATTCACCTTAAGCAATCAGCCCCAGCATTTT
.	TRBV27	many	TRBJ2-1	CASSFQGGYSYNEQFF	TGTGCCAGCAGTTTTCAGGGCGGTTACTCCTACAATGAGCAGTTCTTC
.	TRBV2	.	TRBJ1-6	CASWGQGETNSPLHF	TGTGCCAGCTGGGGGCAGGGCGAAACTAATTCACCCCTCCACTTT
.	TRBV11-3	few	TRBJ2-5	CASSPNRQETQYF	TGTGCCAGCAGCCCCAACCGGCAAGAGACCCAGTACTTC
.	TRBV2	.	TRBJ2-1	CASNRSNCYNEQFF	TGTGCCAGCAACAGAAGTAACTGCTACAATGAGCAGTTCTTC
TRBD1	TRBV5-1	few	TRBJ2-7	CASSLSPGQGSYEQYF	TGCGCCAGCAGCTTGTCTCCGGGACAGGGTTCCTACGAGCAGTACTTC
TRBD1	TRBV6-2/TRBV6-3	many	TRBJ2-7	CASGTGSNEQYF	TGTGCCAGCGGGACAGGGTCCAACGAGCAGTACTTC
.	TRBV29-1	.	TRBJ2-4	CSVRIQQNIQYF	TGCAGCGTTCGTATACAACAAAACATTCAGTACTTC
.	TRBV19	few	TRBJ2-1	CASSSTRSREQFF	TGTGCCAGTAGTAGCACCCGATCTCGTGAGCAGTTCTTC
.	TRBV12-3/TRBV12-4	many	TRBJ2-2	CASSRTATISNTGELFF	TGTGCCAGCAGCCGGACAGCGACAATATCGAACACCGGGGAGCTGTTTTTT
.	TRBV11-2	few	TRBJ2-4	CASSMDLKNIQYF	TGTGCCAGCAGCATGGACTTAAAAAACATTCAGTACTTC
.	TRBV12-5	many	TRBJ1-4	CASGLGVKLFF	TGTGCTAGTGGTTTGGGAGTAAAACTGTTTTTT
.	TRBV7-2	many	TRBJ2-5	CASSPRRMSALKETQYF	TGTGCCAGCAGCCCCCGAAGGATGAGTGCCCTCAAAGAGACCCAGTACTTC
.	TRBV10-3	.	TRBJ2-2	CAISESESTGELFF	TGTGCCATCAGTGAGTCAGAGAGCACCGGGGAGCTGTTTTTT
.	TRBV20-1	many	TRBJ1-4	CSASRTGDEKLFF	TGCAGTGCTTCGAGGACGGGCGATGAAAAACTGTTTTTT